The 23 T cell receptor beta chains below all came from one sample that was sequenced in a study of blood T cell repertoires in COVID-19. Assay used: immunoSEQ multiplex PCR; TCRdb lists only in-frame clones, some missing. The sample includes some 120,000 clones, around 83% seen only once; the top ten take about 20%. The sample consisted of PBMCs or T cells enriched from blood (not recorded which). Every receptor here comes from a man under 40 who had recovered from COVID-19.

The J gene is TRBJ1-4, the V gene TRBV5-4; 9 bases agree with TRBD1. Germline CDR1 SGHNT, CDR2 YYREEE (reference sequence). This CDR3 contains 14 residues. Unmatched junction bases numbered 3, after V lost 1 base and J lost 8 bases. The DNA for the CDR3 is TGTGCCAGCAGCTTGCCCGGACAGGGGGAAAAACTGTTTTTT. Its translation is CASSLPGQGEKLFF.

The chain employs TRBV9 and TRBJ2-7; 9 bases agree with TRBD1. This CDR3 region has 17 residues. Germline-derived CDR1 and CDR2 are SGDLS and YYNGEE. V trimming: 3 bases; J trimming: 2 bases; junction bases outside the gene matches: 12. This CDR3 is CASSEGLPGTGPYEQYF. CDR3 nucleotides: TGTGCCAGCAGCGAGGGGCTTCCCGGGACAGGGCCCTACGAGCAGTACTTC. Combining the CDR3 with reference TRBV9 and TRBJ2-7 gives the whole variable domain DSGVTQTPKHLITATGQRVTLRCSPRSGDLSVYWYQQSLDQGLQFLIQYYNGEERAKGNILERFSAQQFPDLHSELNLSSLELGDSALYFCASSEGLPGTGPYEQYFGPGTRLTVT.

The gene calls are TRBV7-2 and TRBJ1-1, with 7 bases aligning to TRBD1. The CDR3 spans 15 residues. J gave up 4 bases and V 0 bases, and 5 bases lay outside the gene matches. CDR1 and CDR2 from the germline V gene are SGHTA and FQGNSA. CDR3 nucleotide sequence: TGTGCCAGCAGCTTAGCGACAGGGCATGGCACTGAAGCTTTCTTT. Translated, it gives CASSLATGHGTEAFF.

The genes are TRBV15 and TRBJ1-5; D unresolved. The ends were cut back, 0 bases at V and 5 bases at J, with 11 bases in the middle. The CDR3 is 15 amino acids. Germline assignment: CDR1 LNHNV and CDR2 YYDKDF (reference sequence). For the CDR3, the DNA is TGTGCCACCAGCAGAGATAAGGCAGGTCATCAGCCCCAGCATTTT. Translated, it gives CATSRDKAGHQPQHF.

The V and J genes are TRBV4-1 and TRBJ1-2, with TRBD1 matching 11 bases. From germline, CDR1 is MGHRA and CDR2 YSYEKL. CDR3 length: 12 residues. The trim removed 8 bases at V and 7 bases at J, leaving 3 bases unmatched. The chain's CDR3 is CASRDRGSGYTF. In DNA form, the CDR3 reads TGCGCCAGCCGGGACAGGGGGTCTGGCTACACCTTC.

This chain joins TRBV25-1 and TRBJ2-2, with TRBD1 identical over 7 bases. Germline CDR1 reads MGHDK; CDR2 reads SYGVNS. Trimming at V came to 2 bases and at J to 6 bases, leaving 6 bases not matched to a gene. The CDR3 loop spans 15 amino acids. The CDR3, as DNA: TGTGCCAGCAGTGAAGCAGGGGGATTCTCCGGGGAGCTGTTTTTT. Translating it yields CASSEAGGFSGELFF.

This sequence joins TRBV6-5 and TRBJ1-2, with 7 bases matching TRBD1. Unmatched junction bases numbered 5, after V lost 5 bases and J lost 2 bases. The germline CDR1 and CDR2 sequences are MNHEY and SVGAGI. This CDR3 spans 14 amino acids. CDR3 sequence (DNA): TGTGCCAGCAGTCTAAAGACAGGGAACTATGGCTACACCTTC. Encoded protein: CASSLKTGNYGYTF.

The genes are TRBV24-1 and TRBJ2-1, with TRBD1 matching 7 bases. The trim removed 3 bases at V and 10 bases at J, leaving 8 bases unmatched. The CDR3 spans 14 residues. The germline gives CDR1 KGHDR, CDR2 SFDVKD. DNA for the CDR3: TGTGCCACCAGTGATACAGACAGGGTTGAAGAGCAGTTCTTC. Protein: CATSDTDRVEEQFF.

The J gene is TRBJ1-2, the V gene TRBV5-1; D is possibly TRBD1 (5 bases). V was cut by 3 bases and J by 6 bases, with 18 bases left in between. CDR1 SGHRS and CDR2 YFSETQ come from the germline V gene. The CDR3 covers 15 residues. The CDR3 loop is CASSWGTGAFDGYTF. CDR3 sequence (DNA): TGCGCCAGCAGCTGGGGTACAGGCGCCTTCGATGGCTACACCTTC.

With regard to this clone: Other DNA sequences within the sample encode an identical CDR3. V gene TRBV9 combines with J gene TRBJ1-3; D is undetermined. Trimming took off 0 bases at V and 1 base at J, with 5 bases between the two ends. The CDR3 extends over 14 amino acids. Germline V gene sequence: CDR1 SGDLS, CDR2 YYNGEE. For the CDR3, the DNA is TGTGCCAGCAGCGTAGGCGATTCTGGAAACACCATATATTTT. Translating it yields CASSVGDSGNTIYF.

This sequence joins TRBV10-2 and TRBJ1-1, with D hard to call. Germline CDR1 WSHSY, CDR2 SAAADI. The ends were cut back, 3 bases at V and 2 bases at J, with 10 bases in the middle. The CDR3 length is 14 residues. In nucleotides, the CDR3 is TGCGCCAGCAGTGACCCTGGACTAAACACTGAAGCTTTCTTT. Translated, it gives CASSDPGLNTEAFF.

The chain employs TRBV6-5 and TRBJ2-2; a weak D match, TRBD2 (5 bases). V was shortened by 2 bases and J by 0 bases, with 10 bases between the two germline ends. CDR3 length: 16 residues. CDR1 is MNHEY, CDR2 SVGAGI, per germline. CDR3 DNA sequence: TGTGCCAGCAGTTACGCGGGCAGAGCGAACACCGGGGAGCTGTTTTTT. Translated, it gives CASSYAGRANTGELFF.

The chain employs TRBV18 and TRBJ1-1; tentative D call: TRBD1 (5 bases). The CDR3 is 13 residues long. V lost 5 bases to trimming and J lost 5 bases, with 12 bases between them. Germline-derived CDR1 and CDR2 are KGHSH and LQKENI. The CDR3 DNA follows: TGTGCCAGCTCAACCACAGGAGGGACTGAAGCTTTCTTT. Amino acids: CASSTTGGTEAFF.

The CDR3 is CASSLLGQGFEQFF. The CDR3, as DNA: TGTGCCAGCAGTTTACTAGGACAGGGATTCGAGCAGTTCTTC. This chain connects TRBV27 to TRBJ2-1, with 8 nucleotides matching TRBD1. The V segment lost 2 bases and the J segment 10 bases; nucleotides outside the gene matches: 7. The CDR3 consists of 14 residues. CDR1 MNHEY and CDR2 SMNVEV come from the germline V gene (reference sequence).

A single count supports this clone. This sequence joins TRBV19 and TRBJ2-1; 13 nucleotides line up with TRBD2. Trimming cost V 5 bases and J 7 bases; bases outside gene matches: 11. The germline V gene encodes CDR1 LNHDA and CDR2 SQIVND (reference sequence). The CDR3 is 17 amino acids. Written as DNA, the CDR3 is TGTGCCAGTAGTTCACTAGCGGGAGGGGTCTCGGGTAATGAGCAGTTCTTC. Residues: CASSSLAGGVSGNEQFF.

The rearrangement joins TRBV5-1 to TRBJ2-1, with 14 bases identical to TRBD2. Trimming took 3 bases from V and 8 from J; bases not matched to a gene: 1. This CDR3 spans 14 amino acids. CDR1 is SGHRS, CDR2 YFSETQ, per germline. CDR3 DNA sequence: TGCGCCAGCAGCTGGGGACTAGCGGGAGATGAGCAGTTCTTC. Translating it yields CASSWGLAGDEQFF.

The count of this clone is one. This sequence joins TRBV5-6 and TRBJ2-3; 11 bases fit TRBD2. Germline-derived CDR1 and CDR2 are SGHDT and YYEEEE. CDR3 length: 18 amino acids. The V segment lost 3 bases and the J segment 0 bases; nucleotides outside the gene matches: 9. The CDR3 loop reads CASSWASLAGGSTDTQYF. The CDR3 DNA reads TGTGCCAGCAGCTGGGCATCCCTAGCGGGGGGTAGCACAGATACGCAGTATTTT.

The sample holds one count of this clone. CDR3 sequence (DNA): TGTGCCAGCAGTTCGACAGGGGGGTTATACGAGCAGTACTTC. This gives the protein CASSSTGGLYEQYF. The chain links TRBV28 to TRBJ2-7, with 9 bases identical to TRBD1. Germline lookup yields CDR1 MDHEN and CDR2 SYDVKM. The CDR3 is made up of 14 amino acids. The trim removed 4 bases at V and 4 bases at J, leaving 5 bases unmatched.

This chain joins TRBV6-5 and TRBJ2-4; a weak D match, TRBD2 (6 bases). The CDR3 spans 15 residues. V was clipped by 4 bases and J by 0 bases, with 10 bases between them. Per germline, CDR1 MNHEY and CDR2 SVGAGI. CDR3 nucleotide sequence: TGTGCCAGCAGTTCGGAGGGTCTAGCCAAAAACATTCAGTACTTC. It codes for CASSSEGLAKNIQYF.

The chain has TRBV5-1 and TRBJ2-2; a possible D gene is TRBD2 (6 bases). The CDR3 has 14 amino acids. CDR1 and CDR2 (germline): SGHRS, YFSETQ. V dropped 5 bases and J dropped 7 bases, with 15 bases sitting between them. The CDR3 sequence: CASRPVTGGGELFF. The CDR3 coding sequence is TGCGCCAGCAGACCGGTCACCGGGGGCGGGGAGCTGTTTTTT.

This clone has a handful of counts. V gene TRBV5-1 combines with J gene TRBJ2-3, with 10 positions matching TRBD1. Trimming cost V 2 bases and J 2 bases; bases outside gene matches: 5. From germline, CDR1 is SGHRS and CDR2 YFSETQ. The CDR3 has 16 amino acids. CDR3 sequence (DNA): TGCGCCAGCAGCTTCGCGACAGGGGGCCTCACAGATACGCAGTATTTT. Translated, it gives CASSFATGGLTDTQYF.

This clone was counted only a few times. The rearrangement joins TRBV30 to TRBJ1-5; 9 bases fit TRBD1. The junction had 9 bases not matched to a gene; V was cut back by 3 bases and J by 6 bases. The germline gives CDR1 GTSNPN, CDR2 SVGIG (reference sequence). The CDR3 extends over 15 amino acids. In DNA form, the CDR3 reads TGTGCCTGGAGCGGAACCGGGACAGGGTTTCAGCCCCAGCATTTT. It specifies CAWSGTGTGFQPQHF.

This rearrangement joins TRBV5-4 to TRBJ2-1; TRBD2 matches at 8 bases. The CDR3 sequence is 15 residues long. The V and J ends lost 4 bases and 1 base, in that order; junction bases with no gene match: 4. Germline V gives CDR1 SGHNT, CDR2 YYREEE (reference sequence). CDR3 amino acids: CASSQSSGSYNEQFF. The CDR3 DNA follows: TGTGCCAGCAGCCAGTCTAGCGGGTCCTACAATGAGCAGTTCTTC.